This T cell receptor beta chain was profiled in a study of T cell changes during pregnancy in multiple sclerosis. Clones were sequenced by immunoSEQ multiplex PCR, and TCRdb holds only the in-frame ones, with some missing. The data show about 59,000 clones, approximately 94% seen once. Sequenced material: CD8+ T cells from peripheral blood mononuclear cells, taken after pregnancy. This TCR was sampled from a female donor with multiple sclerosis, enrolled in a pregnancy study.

The CDR3 spells CASSLRGPSSYEQYF. CDR3 in DNA: TGTGCCAGCTCGTTACGCGGGCCTAGCTCCTACGAGCAGTACTTC. The chain has TRBV27 and TRBJ2-7; D perhaps matches TRBD2 (5 bases). The germline V gene encodes CDR1 MNHEY and CDR2 SMNVEV (reference sequence). V was shortened by 8 bases and J by 0 bases, with 17 bases between the two germline ends. The CDR3 runs to 15 residues.